Below are 10 T cell receptor beta chains sequenced from a single sample in a study of beta chain features in type 1 diabetes. The entirety of the isolated RNA underwent reverse transcription, so expressed TCRB transcripts were sequenced. Clones were sequenced by immunoSEQ multiplex PCR, and TCRdb holds only the in-frame ones, with some missing. In the table there are about 290,000 clones, 7% to 9% of which are singletons. The specimen sequenced was central memory CD4+ T cells from blood. Receptors originate from a woman under 30 in good health.

This clone was recorded a few times. This rearrangement joins TRBV4-2 to TRBJ2-7, with D perhaps TRBD1 (5 bases). There are 15 residues in the CDR3. V shed 0 bases and J shed 3 bases, with 12 bases lying between them. From germline, CDR1 is LGHNA and CDR2 YNFKEQ. CDR3 residues: CASSQDVRQNYEQYF. The CDR3 DNA sequence: TGTGCCAGCAGCCAAGACGTAAGACAGAACTACGAGCAGTACTTC.

This clone has only a few counts. V gene TRBV30 combines with J gene TRBJ1-2; 8 positions agree with TRBD1. The CDR3 spans 16 residues. The V segment lost 0 bases and the J segment 4 bases; nucleotides outside the gene matches: 10. The germline V gene encodes CDR1 GTSNPN and CDR2 SVGIG (reference sequence). The CDR3 loop reads CAWSVKQGTGSYGYTF. CDR3 in DNA: TGTGCCTGGAGTGTCAAGCAGGGGACAGGTAGCTATGGCTACACCTTC. The whole variable domain, filled in from reference TRBV30 and TRBJ1-2, reads SQTIHQWPATLVQPVGSPLSLECTVEGTSNPNLYWYRQAAGRGLQLLFYSVGIGQISSEVPQNLSASRPQDRQFILSSKKLLLSDSGFYLCAWSVKQGTGSYGYTFGSGTRLTVV.

A few counts support this clone. This chain links TRBV18 with TRBJ2-1; 8 bases line up with TRBD1. There are 15 residues in the CDR3. V gave up 0 bases and J gave up 5 bases; unmatched junction bases: 3. Germline CDR1 is KGHSH and CDR2 is LQKENI. This CDR3 reads CASSPPGTGNNEQFF. The CDR3 region has the DNA TGTGCCAGCTCACCACCAGGGACAGGTAACAATGAGCAGTTCTTC.

This clone was seen a handful of times. This sequence joins TRBV7-9 and TRBJ2-5; maybe TRBD2 (5 bases). The CDR3 consists of 14 residues. V gave up 5 bases and J gave up 4 bases, with 14 bases separating them. Germline V gene data show CDR1 as SEHNR and CDR2 as FQNEAQ (reference sequence). CDR3: CASSARGFGETQYF. The CDR3 DNA sequence: TGTGCCAGCAGCGCGCGAGGGTTTGGAGAGACCCAGTACTTC.

The V gene is TRBV18, the J gene TRBJ2-1, with D unresolved. CDR1 is KGHSH, CDR2 LQKENI, per germline. The length of the CDR3 is 13 residues. V shed 3 bases and J shed 1 base, with 4 bases lying between them. The CDR3 protein is CASSPGSYNEQFF. CDR3 DNA sequence: TGTGCCAGCTCACCGGGGTCCTACAATGAGCAGTTCTTC.

This clone was counted only a few times. The sample carries other DNA sequences with the same CDR3. The chain carries TRBV7-2 and TRBJ2-1; D gene ambiguous. Germline-derived CDR1 and CDR2 are SGHTA and FQGNSA. V was shortened by 5 bases and J by 1 base, with 9 bases between the two germline ends. The CDR3 loop spans 14 amino acids. This chain's CDR3 is CASSTRSSYNEQFF. In nucleotides, the CDR3 is TGTGCCAGCAGCACCCGGTCATCCTACAATGAGCAGTTCTTC.

In its sample, this clone was seen a few times. V gene TRBV19 combines with J gene TRBJ2-5; perhaps D is TRBD1 or TRBD2 (6 bases each). The CDR3 totals 15 residues. Germline assignment: CDR1 LNHDA and CDR2 SQIVND (reference sequence). Trimming shortened V by 6 bases and J by 5 bases, and 19 bases separated the two germline ends. The CDR3 DNA follows: TGTGCCAGTAGCCGGGGCCCGGGGGCGAGGGAGACCCAGTACTTC. Amino acid sequence: CASSRGPGARETQYF. The complete variable domain, with remaining parts taken from reference TRBV19 and TRBJ2-5, reads DGGITQSPKYLFRKEGQNVTLSCEQNLNHDAMYWYRQDPGQGLRLIYYSQIVNDFQKGDIAEGYSVSREKKESFPLTVTSAQKNPTAFYLCASSRGPGARETQYFGPGTRLLVL.

V and J are TRBV19 and TRBJ2-2, with 8 bases aligning to TRBD1. The V and J ends lost 6 bases and 7 bases, in that order; junction bases with no gene match: 7. The CDR3 has 14 amino acids. The germline gives CDR1 LNHDA, CDR2 SQIVND (reference sequence). The CDR3 nucleotides read TGTGCCAGTAGACGGACAGGGATAGGCGGGGAGCTGTTTTTT. Its translation is CASRRTGIGGELFF.

This clone was counted a few times. The rearrangement uses TRBV18 and TRBJ1-5; a possible D gene is TRBD1 (5 bases). The CDR3 runs to 15 residues. The germline CDR1 and CDR2 sequences are KGHSH and LQKENI. With 2 bases removed from V and 3 bases from J, the gap between germline ends came to 11 bases. DNA of the CDR3: TGTGCCAGCTCACCAGGATCACAGGTCAATCAGCCCCAGCATTTT. Translating gives CASSPGSQVNQPQHF. Looking up the rest from reference TRBV18 and TRBJ1-5 gives the full variable domain: NAGVMQNPRHLVRRRGQEARLRCSPMKGHSHVYWYRQLPEEGLKFMVYLQKENIIDESGMPKERFSAEFPKEGPSILRIQQVVRGDSAAYFCASSPGSQVNQPQHFGDGTRLSIL.

The gene calls are TRBV9 and TRBJ1-5; a weak D match, TRBD1 (5 bases). Trimming cost V 7 bases and J 9 bases, with 17 bases left between them. This CDR3 region has 13 residues. The germline CDR1 and CDR2 sequences are SGDLS and YYNGEE. CDR3 DNA: TGTGCCAGCCTTTGGGGCCCTCCTTGGCCCCAGCATTTT. Its translation is CASLWGPPWPQHF. The full variable domain, its missing parts supplied by reference TRBV9 and TRBJ1-5, is DSGVTQTPKHLITATGQRVTLRCSPRSGDLSVYWYQQSLDQGLQFLIQYYNGEERAKGNILERFSAQQFPDLHSELNLSSLELGDSALYFCASLWGPPWPQHFGDGTRLSIL.